These 4 T cell receptor beta chains came from one sample sequenced in a study of beta chain features in type 1 diabetes. Reverse transcription of all isolated RNA meant that expressed TCRB transcripts were sequenced. TCRdb keeps only in-frame clones here, not all; method: immunoSEQ multiplex PCR. The sample yields about 140,000 clones, more than 9% seen once. Sequences were obtained from naive CD4+ T cells from blood. These receptor sequences come from a young man in good health.

The rearrangement joins TRBV13 to TRBJ2-7; TRBD1 matches at 7 bases. The trim removed 5 bases at V and 2 bases at J, leaving 6 bases unmatched. CDR1 and CDR2 from the germline V gene are PRHDT and FYEKMQ (reference sequence). CDR3 size: 14 residues. DNA of the CDR3: TGTGCCAGCAGCCATTCAGACAGGGCCTACGAGCAGTACTTC. Protein: CASSHSDRAYEQYF.

The J gene is TRBJ2-3, the V gene TRBV6-5, with D uncertain. The V end lost 2 bases, the J end lost 2 bases, and 11 bases lay between the germline ends. This CDR3 has 15 amino acids. In germline, CDR1 is MNHEY, CDR2 SVGAGI. CDR3 region: CASSYRRQDTDTQYF. The CDR3 nucleotides read TGTGCCAGCAGTTACCGTCGACAAGACACAGATACGCAGTATTTT.

In its sample, this clone was seen a few times. The chain recombines TRBV4-1 with TRBJ2-5, with 7 bases fitting TRBD1. Germline trimming cut 4 bases from V and 5 bases from J; bases unmatched to any gene: 4. Germline V gene sequence: CDR1 MGHRA, CDR2 YSYEKL. This CDR3 has 13 amino acids. The CDR3 sequence is CASSLTGLETQYF. The CDR3 nucleotides are TGCGCCAGCAGCCTGACAGGGCTCGAGACCCAGTACTTC.

This clone has more than one count but fewer than ten. This rearrangement joins TRBV19 to TRBJ2-7; tentative D call: TRBD2 (5 bases). The CDR3 covers 13 residues. V gave up 2 bases and J gave up 5 bases, with 10 bases separating them. CDR1 LNHDA and CDR2 SQIVND come from the germline V gene (reference sequence). The chain's CDR3 is CASSISRVHEQYF. CDR3 DNA: TGTGCCAGTAGTATATCGCGGGTCCACGAGCAGTACTTC. The whole variable domain, filled in from reference TRBV19 and TRBJ2-7, reads DGGITQSPKYLFRKEGQNVTLSCEQNLNHDAMYWYRQDPGQGLRLIYYSQIVNDFQKGDIAEGYSVSREKKESFPLTVTSAQKNPTAFYLCASSISRVHEQYFGPGTRLTVT.